Presented here are 26 T cell receptor beta chains from one specimen sequenced in a study of blood T cell repertoires in COVID-19 (dated by TCRdb to between 2020 and 2021). The library came from the immunoSEQ multiplex PCR assay. In TCRdb, the immuneACCESS table is reduced to in-frame sequences with V and J assigned. These tables do not hold every clone; where another copy was compared, an unresolved V gene accounts for under half, and the others remain unexplained. For this sample the table gives about 250,000 clones, of which around nine tenths were detected only once. The ten most abundant clones make up roughly 3.1% of the sample. The sequencing sample was made of peripheral blood. Receptors originate from a man aged 18 to 35 with active or convalescent COVID-19.

V and J are TRBV11-3 and TRBJ2-1, with a weak D call TRBD1 (6 bases). This CDR3 region has 16 residues. Germline V CDR1 and CDR2: SGHNT, YENEEA. Trimming took 1 base from V and 2 from J, leaving 12 bases between them. The CDR3, as DNA: TGTGCCAGCAGCTTAGTGAGTACAGGGACCTACAATGAGCAGTTCTTC. This sequence encodes CASSLVSTGTYNEQFF.

Only a few counts were recorded for this clone. J is TRBJ2-3 and V is TRBV5-4; 7 nucleotides align to TRBD1. The CDR3 consists of 16 residues. Germline lookup yields CDR1 SGHNT and CDR2 YYREEE (reference sequence). V trimming: 5 bases; J trimming: 0 bases; junction bases outside the gene matches: 9. As DNA, the CDR3 is TGTGCCAGCAGATTAGACAGGGCAATTAGCACAGATACGCAGTATTTT. It specifies CASRLDRAISTDTQYF.

This chain uses TRBV5-6 with TRBJ1-2, with 9 bases fitting TRBD1. This CDR3 has 13 amino acids. J lost 7 bases, V lost 4 bases, and 5 bases had no gene match. CDR1 and CDR2 from the germline V gene are SGHDT and YYEEEE. CDR3 sequence: CASSIRDRAGYTF. Here the CDR3 DNA reads TGTGCCAGCAGCATCCGGGACAGGGCTGGCTACACCTTC. Variable domain in full (rest from reference TRBV5-6 and TRBJ1-2): DAGVTQSPTHLIKTRGQQVTLRCSPKSGHDTVSWYQQALGQGPQFIFQYYEEEERQRGNFPDRFSGHQFPNYSSELNVNALLLGDSALYLCASSIRDRAGYTFGSGTRLTVV.

The chain links TRBV5-6 to TRBJ2-1; maybe TRBD2 (6 bases). The CDR3 consists of 16 residues. Trimming stripped 1 base from V and 0 bases from J, with 11 bases between. Germline V gene data show CDR1 as SGHDT and CDR2 as YYEEEE. The CDR3 DNA reads as TGTGCCAGCAGCTTGTGGTCGGGAGCCTCCTACAATGAGCAGTTCTTC. Its protein is CASSLWSGASYNEQFF.

The chain employs TRBV5-8 and TRBJ1-1; 7 nucleotides align to TRBD1. Germline-derived CDR1 and CDR2 are SGHTS and YDEGEE. The V gene end was trimmed by 4 bases and the J gene end by 0 bases; junction bases not matched to a gene: 6. The CDR3 is made up of 15 amino acids. The CDR3 here is CASSRPDRLNTEAFF. CDR3 coding DNA: TGTGCCAGCAGCAGGCCGGACAGGTTGAACACTGAAGCTTTCTTT.

This chain joins TRBV28 and TRBJ2-3, with 8 nucleotides matching TRBD1. The CDR3 loop spans 15 amino acids. Germline V gene data show CDR1 as MDHEN and CDR2 as SYDVKM. V was pared by 3 bases and J by 3 bases, with 5 bases of the junction left unmatched. The CDR3 region is CASSFLGQETDTQYF. CDR3 in DNA: TGTGCCAGCAGTTTTCTGGGACAGGAGACAGATACGCAGTATTTT.

The chain joins TRBV19 to TRBJ1-2, with no clear D. CDR3 length: 13 residues. Trimming took off 6 bases at V and 0 bases at J, with 8 bases between the two ends. Germline V gene sequence: CDR1 LNHDA, CDR2 SQIVND (reference sequence). For the CDR3, the DNA is TGTGCCAGTAGCAACAGACCTAACTATGGCTACACCTTC. This encodes CASSNRPNYGYTF.

This sequence joins TRBV27 and TRBJ1-1; D is uncertain. Germline values: CDR1 MNHEY, CDR2 SMNVEV (reference sequence). Deletions cut 1 base from V and 1 base from J, with 13 bases between. This CDR3 has 16 residues. The CDR3 loop reads CASSLWAEPANTEAFF. The CDR3, as DNA: TGTGCCAGCAGTTTATGGGCAGAGCCAGCGAACACTGAAGCTTTCTTT.

The chain carries TRBV5-5 and TRBJ1-2; D uncertain. Germline V gives CDR1 SGHKS, CDR2 YYEKEE (reference sequence). This CDR3 comprises 18 residues. V lost 0 bases to trimming and J lost 0 bases, with 18 bases between them. CDR3 DNA sequence: TGTGCCAGCAGCTTGGATTTGGCAGGCCCTTCTACTAACTATGGCTACACCTTC. This translates into CASSLDLAGPSTNYGYTF. Full variable domain (remainder filled in from reference TRBV5-5 and TRBJ1-2): DAGVTQSPTHLIKTRGQQVTLRCSPISGHKSVSWYQQVLGQGPQFIFQYYEKEERGRGNFPDRFSARQFPNYSSELNVNALLLGDSALYLCASSLDLAGPSTNYGYTFGSGTRLTVV.

The chain uses TRBV19 and TRBJ1-4, with D perhaps TRBD1 (6 bases). V was trimmed by 5 bases and J by 5 bases, leaving 15 bases between them. Germline V CDR1 and CDR2: LNHDA, SQIVND (reference sequence). This CDR3 spans 15 amino acids. The CDR3 spells CASSPQGHSNEKLFF. For the CDR3, the DNA is TGTGCCAGTAGTCCCCAGGGACATTCCAATGAAAAACTGTTTTTT.

The J gene is TRBJ2-7, the V gene TRBV19; 10 bases map to TRBD2. The CDR3 has 14 residues. Germline V gene lookup returns CDR1 LNHDA and CDR2 SQIVND (reference sequence). Unmatched junction bases numbered 1, after V lost 3 bases and J lost 2 bases. The CDR3 reads CASSIGLAAYEQYF. CDR3 in DNA: TGTGCCAGTAGTATCGGACTAGCGGCCTACGAGCAGTACTTC. Combining the CDR3 with reference TRBV19 and TRBJ2-7 gives the whole variable domain DGGITQSPKYLFRKEGQNVTLSCEQNLNHDAMYWYRQDPGQGLRLIYYSQIVNDFQKGDIAEGYSVSREKKESFPLTVTSAQKNPTAFYLCASSIGLAAYEQYFGPGTRLTVT.

Only one count was recorded for this clone. The rearrangement uses TRBV9 and TRBJ2-5; TRBD2 agrees at 8 bases. Germline assignment: CDR1 SGDLS and CDR2 YYNGEE. Losses at the gene ends were 4 bases for V and 2 bases for J; bases not matched to a gene: 7. The CDR3 has 15 residues. CDR3 residues: CASSPPGGAQETQYF. The DNA of the CDR3 is TGTGCCAGCAGCCCTCCGGGGGGGGCGCAAGAGACCCAGTACTTC.

The gene calls are TRBV4-3 and TRBJ2-3; 7 bases agree with TRBD2. CDR1 is LGHNA, CDR2 YSLEER, per germline. V was clipped by 4 bases and J by 2 bases; unmatched bases: 6. The CDR3 has 15 residues. Here the CDR3 DNA reads TGCGCCAGCAGCCTGGGGGGGGGAGACACAGATACGCAGTATTTT. Amino acids: CASSLGGGDTDTQYF.

This CDR3 reads CASSVGGSDDEQYF. In nucleotides, the CDR3 is TGTGCCAGCAGCGTAGGAGGTAGTGACGACGAGCAGTACTTC. The chain carries TRBV9 and TRBJ2-7; D remains ambiguous. Germline lookup yields CDR1 SGDLS and CDR2 YYNGEE. Trimming took off 0 bases at V and 5 bases at J, with 12 bases between the two ends. The CDR3 has 14 residues. The whole variable domain, remainder taken from reference TRBV9 and TRBJ2-7, is DSGVTQTPKHLITATGQRVTLRCSPRSGDLSVYWYQQSLDQGLQFLIQYYNGEERAKGNILERFSAQQFPDLHSELNLSSLELGDSALYFCASSVGGSDDEQYFGPGTRLTVT.

This rearrangement joins TRBV9 to TRBJ2-3; D uncertain. CDR1 SGDLS and CDR2 YYNGEE come from the germline V gene. V was clipped by 0 bases and J by 6 bases, with 8 bases between them. The CDR3 consists of 13 residues. DNA for the CDR3: TGTGCCAGCAGCGTAGGTATCAGGGATACGCAGTATTTT. Protein sequence: CASSVGIRDTQYF.

The chain employs TRBV4-1 and TRBJ2-3; TRBD2 matches 11 bases. Trimming took 4 bases from V and 5 from J; bases not matched to a gene: 5. The CDR3 is 15 amino acids. Germline V gene sequence: CDR1 MGHRA, CDR2 YSYEKL. This CDR3 is CASSLPGLAVDTQYF. The CDR3 nucleotides are TGCGCCAGCAGCCTCCCGGGACTAGCGGTAGATACGCAGTATTTT.

CDR3: CASSYSGSRRNTEAFF. The CDR3 nucleotides are TGTGCCAGCAGTTACTCCGGTTCGAGGAGAAACACTGAAGCTTTCTTT. The rearrangement uses TRBV6-5 and TRBJ1-1; D call uncertain. V was pared by 0 bases and J by 2 bases, with 13 bases between. The CDR3 runs 16 residues. Germline V CDR1 and CDR2: MNHEY, SVGAGI.

The chain links TRBV5-4 to TRBJ2-1; 14 nucleotides align to TRBD2. V shed 4 bases and J 7 bases; nucleotides not matched to a gene: 7. The CDR3 runs 16 residues. CDR1 SGHNT and CDR2 YYREEE come from the germline V gene (reference sequence). CDR3 sequence: CASSHGLAGGLNEQFF. CDR3 DNA: TGTGCCAGCAGCCACGGACTAGCGGGGGGATTGAATGAGCAGTTCTTC.

This clone was seen just once. The CDR3 sequence is CASSDVTGSSPLHF. DNA for the CDR3: TGTGCCAGCAGTGATGTTACGGGGAGCTCACCCCTCCACTTT. This rearrangement joins TRBV2 to TRBJ1-6, with D unresolved. The germline gives CDR1 SNHLY, CDR2 FYNNEI. Trimming took off 3 bases at V and 10 bases at J, with 13 bases between the two ends. This CDR3 spans 14 amino acids. The full variable domain, completed using reference TRBV2 and TRBJ1-6, is EPEVTQTPSHQVTQMGQEVILRCVPISNHLYFYWYRQILGQKVEFLVSFYNNEISEKSEIFDDQFSVERPDGSNFTLKIRSTKLEDSAMYFCASSDVTGSSPLHFGNGTRLTVT.

The chain recombines TRBV27 with TRBJ1-5, with TRBD1 identical over 7 bases. The junction had 6 bases not matched to a gene; V was cut back by 1 base and J by 6 bases. CDR3 length equals 15 residues. Looked up from germline, CDR1 is MNHEY and CDR2 is SMNVEV (reference sequence). CDR3 in amino acids: CASSLLGGRGQPQHF. The CDR3 DNA is TGTGCCAGCAGTTTATTAGGGGGCAGGGGTCAGCCCCAGCATTTT.

The J gene is TRBJ2-7, the V gene TRBV29-1; 7 positions agree with TRBD1. Per germline, CDR1 SQVTM and CDR2 ANQGSEA. This CDR3 region has 14 residues. With 5 bases clipped from V and 0 bases from J, the junction kept 7 bases outside the gene matches. The CDR3 loop is CSVTTTGSSYEQYF. The CDR3, as DNA: TGCAGCGTTACCACGACAGGGAGCTCCTACGAGCAGTACTTC.

The rearrangement uses TRBV6-5 and TRBJ1-4, with D possibly matching TRBD1 (5 bases). The germline V gene has CDR1 MNHEY and CDR2 SVGAGI. Trimming stripped 4 bases from V and 8 bases from J, with 20 bases between. The CDR3 loop spans 16 amino acids. The chain's CDR3 is CASSSAGQGPGEKLFF. In DNA form, the CDR3 reads TGTGCCAGCAGTTCTGCAGGACAAGGCCCTGGGGAAAAACTGTTTTTT.

The count of this clone is one. The rearrangement links TRBV2 to TRBJ1-5; D is unclear. V lost 7 bases and J lost 4, with 14 bases in between. CDR1 and CDR2 from the germline V gene are SNHLY and FYNNEI. This CDR3 comprises 14 residues. CDR3 region: CASTLNELNQPQHF. CDR3 coding DNA: TGTGCCAGCACCCTAAACGAATTGAATCAGCCCCAGCATTTT.

The rearrangement uses TRBV7-2 and TRBJ1-1; 9 nucleotides align to TRBD1. V lost 5 bases, J lost 6 bases, and 1 base stayed unmatched. The CDR3 runs 12 residues. Germline CDR1 reads SGHTA; CDR2 reads FQGNSA. CDR3 nucleotides: TGTGCCAGCAGCCGACAGGGGGCTGAAGCTTTCTTT. It is translated as CASSRQGAEAFF.

This clone was picked up a small number of times. The chain links TRBV7-9 to TRBJ2-1; TRBD2 matches 13 bases. With V trimmed by 3 bases and J by 8 bases, 16 bases remained unmatched. The CDR3 has 19 residues. Germline lookup yields CDR1 SEHNR and CDR2 FQNEAQ (reference sequence). CDR3 sequence: CASSFGQGLAGSTADEQFF. As DNA, the CDR3 is TGTGCCAGCAGCTTTGGCCAGGGACTAGCGGGGAGCACGGCCGATGAGCAGTTCTTC.

The J gene is TRBJ1-1, the V gene TRBV6-5, with D tentatively TRBD1 (5 bases). Between the trimmed V and J ends, which lost 0 bases and 4 bases, there was a span of 15 bases. CDR3 length equals 16 residues. Germline CDR1 reads MNHEY; CDR2 reads SVGAGI. The CDR3 DNA reads as TGTGCCAGCAGTTACTCGGGGCAGGGAATCGGCACTGAAGCTTTCTTT. Translation: CASSYSGQGIGTEAFF.